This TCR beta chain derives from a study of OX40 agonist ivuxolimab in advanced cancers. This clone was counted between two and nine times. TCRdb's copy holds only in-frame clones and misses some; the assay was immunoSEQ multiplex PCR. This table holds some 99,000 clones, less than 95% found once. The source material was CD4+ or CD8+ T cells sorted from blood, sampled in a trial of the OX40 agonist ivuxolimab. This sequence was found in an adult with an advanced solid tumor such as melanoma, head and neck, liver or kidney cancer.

As DNA, the CDR3 is TGCAGCGTTGAAGGTCACTCCTACGAGCAGTACTTC. Its protein product is CSVEGHSYEQYF. The chain carries TRBV29-1 and TRBJ2-7; the D is unclear. CDR1 and CDR2 from the germline V gene are SQVTM and ANQGSEA. The CDR3 loop spans 12 amino acids. Trimming took 1 base from V and 0 from J, leaving 4 bases between them.